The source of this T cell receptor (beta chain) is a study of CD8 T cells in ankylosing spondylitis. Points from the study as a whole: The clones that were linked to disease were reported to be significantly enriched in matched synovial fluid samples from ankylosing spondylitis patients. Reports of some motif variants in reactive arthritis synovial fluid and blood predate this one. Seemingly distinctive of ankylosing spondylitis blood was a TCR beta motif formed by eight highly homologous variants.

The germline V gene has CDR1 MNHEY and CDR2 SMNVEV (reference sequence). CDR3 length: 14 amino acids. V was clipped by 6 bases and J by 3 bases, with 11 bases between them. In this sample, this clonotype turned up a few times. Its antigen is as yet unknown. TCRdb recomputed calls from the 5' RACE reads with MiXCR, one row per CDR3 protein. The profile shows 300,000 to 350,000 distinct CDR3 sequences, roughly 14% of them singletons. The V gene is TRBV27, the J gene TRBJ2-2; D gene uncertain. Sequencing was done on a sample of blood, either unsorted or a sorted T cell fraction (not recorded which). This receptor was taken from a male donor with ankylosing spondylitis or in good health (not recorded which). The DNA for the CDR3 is TGTGCCAGCAGCAGTGGTTTCGACACCGGGGAGCTGTTTTTT. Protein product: CASSSGFDTGELFF.